These 5 T cell receptor beta chains were sequenced from one sample in a study of T cell responses to AZD1222 COVID-19 vaccine. The method was immunoSEQ multiplex PCR; TCRdb's version includes in-frame clones alone and lacks a portion of them. The sample lists around 95,000 clones, less than 90% occurring once. The sequencing here drew on peripheral blood, taken on day 0 of AZD1222 vaccination. These receptors all stem from an adult in good health.

The rearrangement joins TRBV6-2 or TRBV6-3 to TRBJ1-1; D is uncertain. From germline, CDR1 is MNHEY and CDR2 SVGEGT. The length of the CDR3 is 12 residues. V was clipped by 5 bases and J by 7 bases, with 11 bases between them. CDR3: CASSRERGEAFF. CDR3 DNA: TGTGCCAGCAGTCGGGAGCGGGGTGAAGCTTTCTTT.

The rearrangement joins TRBV5-1 to TRBJ2-1; tentative D call: TRBD2 (6 bases). The V and J ends lost 0 bases and 3 bases respectively, with 10 bases between them. CDR3 size: 15 residues. Germline V gene data show CDR1 as SGHRS and CDR2 as YFSETQ. CDR3 bases: TGCGCCAGCAGCTTGGCCGGGAGTGACTACAATGAGCAGTTCTTC. This sequence encodes CASSLAGSDYNEQFF. Supplemented by reference TRBV5-1 and TRBJ2-1, the full variable domain reads KAGVTQTPRYLIKTRGQQVTLSCSPISGHRSVSWYQQTPGQGLQFLFEYFSETQRNKGNFPGRFSGRQFSNSRSEMNVSTLELGDSALYLCASSLAGSDYNEQFFGPGTRLTVL.

The chain is built from TRBV7-9 and TRBJ2-7; D is ambiguous. Germline V gene lookup returns CDR1 SEHNR and CDR2 FQNEAQ (reference sequence). The CDR3 sequence is 13 residues long. Trimming cost V 5 bases and J 4 bases, with 12 bases left between them. CDR3 DNA: TGTGCCAGCAGCACCGACCCAGTATACGAGCAGTACTTC. It translates to CASSTDPVYEQYF. The variable domain in full, completed from reference TRBV7-9 and TRBJ2-7, reads DTGVSQNPRHKITKRGQNVTFRCDPISEHNRLYWYRQTLGQGPEFLTYFQNEAQLEKSRLLSDRFSAERPKGSFSTLEIQRTEQGDSAMYLCASSTDPVYEQYFGPGTRLTVT.

This clone was observed a single time. V gene TRBV19 combines with J gene TRBJ1-2; 8 bases line up with TRBD1. Germline values: CDR1 LNHDA, CDR2 SQIVND (reference sequence). CDR3 length equals 14 residues. V lost 3 bases and J lost 5; bases outside the gene matches: 5. DNA of the CDR3: TGTGCCAGTAGTATCCAGGGGGCAGAGTATGGCTACACCTTC. Translated, it gives CASSIQGAEYGYTF.

For the CDR3, the DNA is TGTGCCAGTAAGAGCGGGGGGGCGCAAAACTATGGCTACACCTTC. Encoded protein: CASKSGGAQNYGYTF. J is TRBJ1-2 and V is TRBV28; a possible D gene is TRBD1 (6 bases). CDR1 is MDHEN, CDR2 SYDVKM, per germline. Trimming stripped 9 bases from V and 2 bases from J, with 19 bases between. The CDR3 has 15 residues.